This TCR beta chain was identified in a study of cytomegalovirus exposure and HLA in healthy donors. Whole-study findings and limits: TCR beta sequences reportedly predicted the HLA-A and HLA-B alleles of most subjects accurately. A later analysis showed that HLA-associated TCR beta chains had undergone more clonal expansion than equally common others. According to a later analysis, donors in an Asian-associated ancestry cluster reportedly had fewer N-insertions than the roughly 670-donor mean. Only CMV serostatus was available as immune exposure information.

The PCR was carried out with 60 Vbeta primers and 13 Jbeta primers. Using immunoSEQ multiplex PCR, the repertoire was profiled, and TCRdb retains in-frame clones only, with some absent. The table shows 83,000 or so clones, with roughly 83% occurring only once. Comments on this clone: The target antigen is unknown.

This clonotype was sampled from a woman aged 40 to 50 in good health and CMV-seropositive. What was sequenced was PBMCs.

CDR3 sequence: CSVILAGVYEQYF. The CDR3 nucleotides read TGCAGCGTTATACTAGCGGGAGTCTACGAGCAGTACTTC. V and J are TRBV29-1 and TRBJ2-7, with 11 bases lining up with TRBD2. Germline CDR1 is SQVTM and CDR2 is ANQGSEA. The CDR3 extends over 13 amino acids. Trimming at V came to 5 bases and at J to 3 bases, leaving 3 bases not matched to a gene.